This T cell receptor (beta chain) came from a study of CD8+CD57+ T cells in acquired aplastic anemia. Study information: On average, healthy donors gave around 9.9 million reads for CD4+ cells.

Overall study results and limits: The CD8+ Simpson's diversity of patients and controls was not significantly different. About 30 CD8+ CDR3 sequences occurred in both the patients and the controls.

The use of genomic DNA as template underpinned the TCR beta VDJ and CDR3 profiling. One entry per CDR3 protein results from TCRdb running MiXCR on the reads. Among hundreds of thousands of distinct CDR3 sequences, 55% to 70% were seen once, and the ten largest hold under 5%. To note about this clonotype: What it recognizes is unknown. A read error may explain this, as a much larger clone is one base away.

The CDR3 is made up of 15 amino acids. Germline V lookup: CDR1 SGHRS, CDR2 YFSETQ. The TCR was taken from a human donor in good health, serving as a control. The sample was sorted CD4+, CD8+, or CD8+CD57+ T cells (not recorded which) from PBMCs. The chain is built from TRBV5-1 and TRBJ2-2; 8 nucleotides align to TRBD1. The CDR3 reads CASSLEQGASGKLFF. The DNA for the CDR3 is TGCGCCAGCAGCTTGGAGCAGGGGGCGTCCGGGAAGCTGTTTTTT.